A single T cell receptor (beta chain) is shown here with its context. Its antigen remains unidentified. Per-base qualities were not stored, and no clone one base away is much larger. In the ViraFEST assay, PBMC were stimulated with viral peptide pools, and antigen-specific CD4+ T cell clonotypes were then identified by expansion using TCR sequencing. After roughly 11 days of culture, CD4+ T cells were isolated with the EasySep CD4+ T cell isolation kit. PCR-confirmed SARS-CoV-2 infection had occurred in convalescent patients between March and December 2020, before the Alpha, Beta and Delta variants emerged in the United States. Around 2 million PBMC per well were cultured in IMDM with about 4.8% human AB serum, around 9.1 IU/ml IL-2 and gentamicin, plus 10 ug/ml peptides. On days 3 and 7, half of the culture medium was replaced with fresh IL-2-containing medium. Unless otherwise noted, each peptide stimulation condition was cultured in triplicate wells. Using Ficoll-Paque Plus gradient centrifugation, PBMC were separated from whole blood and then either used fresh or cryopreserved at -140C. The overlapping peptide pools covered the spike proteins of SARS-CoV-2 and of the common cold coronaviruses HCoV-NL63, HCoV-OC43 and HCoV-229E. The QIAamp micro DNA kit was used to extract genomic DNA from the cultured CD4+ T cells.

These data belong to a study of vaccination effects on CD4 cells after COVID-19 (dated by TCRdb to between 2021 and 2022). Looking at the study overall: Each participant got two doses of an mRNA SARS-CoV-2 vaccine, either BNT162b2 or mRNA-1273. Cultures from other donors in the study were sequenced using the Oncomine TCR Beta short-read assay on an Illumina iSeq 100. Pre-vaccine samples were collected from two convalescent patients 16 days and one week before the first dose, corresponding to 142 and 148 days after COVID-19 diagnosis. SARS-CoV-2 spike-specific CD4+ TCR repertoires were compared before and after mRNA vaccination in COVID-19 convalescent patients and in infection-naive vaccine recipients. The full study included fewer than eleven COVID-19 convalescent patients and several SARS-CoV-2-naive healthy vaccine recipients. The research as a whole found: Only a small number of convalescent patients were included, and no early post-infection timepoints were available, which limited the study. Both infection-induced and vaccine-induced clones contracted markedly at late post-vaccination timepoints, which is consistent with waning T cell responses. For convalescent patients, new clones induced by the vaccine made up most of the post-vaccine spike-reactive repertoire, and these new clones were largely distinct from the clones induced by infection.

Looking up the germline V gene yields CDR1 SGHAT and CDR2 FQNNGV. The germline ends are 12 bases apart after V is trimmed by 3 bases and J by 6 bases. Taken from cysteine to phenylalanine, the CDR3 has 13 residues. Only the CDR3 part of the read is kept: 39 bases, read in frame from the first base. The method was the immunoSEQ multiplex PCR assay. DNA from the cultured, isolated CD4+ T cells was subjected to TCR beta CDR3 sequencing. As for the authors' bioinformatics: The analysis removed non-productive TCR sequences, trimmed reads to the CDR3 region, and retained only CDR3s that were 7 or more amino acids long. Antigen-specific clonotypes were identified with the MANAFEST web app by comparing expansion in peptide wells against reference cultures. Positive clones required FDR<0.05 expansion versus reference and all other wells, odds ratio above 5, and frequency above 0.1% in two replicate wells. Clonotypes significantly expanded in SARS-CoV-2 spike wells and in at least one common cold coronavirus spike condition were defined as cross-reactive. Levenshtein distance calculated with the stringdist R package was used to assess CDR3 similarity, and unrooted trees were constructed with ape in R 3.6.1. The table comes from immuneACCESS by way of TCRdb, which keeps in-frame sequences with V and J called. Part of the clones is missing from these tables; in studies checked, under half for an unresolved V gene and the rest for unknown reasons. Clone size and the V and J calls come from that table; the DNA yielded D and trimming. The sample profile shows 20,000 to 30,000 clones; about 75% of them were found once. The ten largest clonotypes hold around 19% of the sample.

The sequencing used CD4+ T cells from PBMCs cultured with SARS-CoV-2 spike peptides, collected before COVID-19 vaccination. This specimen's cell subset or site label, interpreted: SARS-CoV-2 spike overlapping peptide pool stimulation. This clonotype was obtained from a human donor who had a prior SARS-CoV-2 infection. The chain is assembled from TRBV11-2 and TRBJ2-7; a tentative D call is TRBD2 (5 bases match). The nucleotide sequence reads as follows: TGTGCCAGCAGCTTTAGCGAGACTCCCGAGCAGTACTTC. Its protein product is CASSFSETPEQYF.